Following are 21 T cell receptor beta chains from one sample sequenced in a study of blood T cell repertoires in COVID-19. Clones were sequenced by immunoSEQ multiplex PCR, and TCRdb holds only the in-frame ones, with some missing. The sample shows about 120,000 clones, more than 60% of them seen only once. The material sequenced was peripheral blood. All receptors derive from an older man with acute or convalescent COVID-19.

The genes are TRBV4-3 and TRBJ2-5; D might be TRBD2 (6 bases). The CDR3 has 13 residues. V was shortened by 4 bases and J by 7 bases, with 13 bases between the two germline ends. The germline gives CDR1 LGHNA, CDR2 YSLEER. CDR3 nucleotide sequence: TGCGCCAGCAGCCCTCAGGCGGGATCGACCCAGTACTTC. Amino acids: CASSPQAGSTQYF.

The chain is built from TRBV29-1 and TRBJ2-4; D is ambiguous. Between the trimmed V and J ends, which lost 4 bases and 2 bases, there was a span of 9 bases. The CDR3 is 13 amino acids. In germline, CDR1 is SQVTM, CDR2 ANQGSEA. In DNA, the CDR3 is TGCAGCGTTGCTGCAGGTTCCAAAAACATTCAGTACTTC. Translating it yields CSVAAGSKNIQYF. The variable domain in full, with the rest retrieved from reference TRBV29-1 and TRBJ2-4, is SAVISQKPSRDICQRGTSLTIQCQVDSQVTMMFWYRQQPGQSLTLIATANQGSEATYESGFVIDKFPISRPNLTFSTLTVSNMSPEDSSIYLCSVAAGSKNIQYFGAGTRLSVL.

The rearrangement uses TRBV7-9 and TRBJ1-5; TRBD1 matches 8 bases. The CDR3 has 16 residues. In germline, CDR1 is SEHNR, CDR2 FQNEAQ (reference sequence). The V segment lost 5 bases and the J segment 1 base; nucleotides outside the gene matches: 7. The DNA for the CDR3 is TGTGCCAGCAGCATCGGACAGGGCTTGAGCAATCAGCCCCAGCATTTT. This gives the protein CASSIGQGLSNQPQHF.

The sample holds a few counts of this clone. The chain is built from TRBV11-3 and TRBJ1-1, with 12 bases fitting TRBD1. After removal of 5 bases from V and 10 bases from J, the junction contained 5 bases not matched to a gene. The CDR3 is 13 residues long. Looked up from germline, CDR1 is SGHNT and CDR2 is YENEEA. CDR3 region: CASSRDRGQGAFF. The CDR3 nucleotides read TGTGCCAGCAGCCGGGACAGGGGGCAAGGAGCTTTCTTT.

The rearrangement joins TRBV7-9 to TRBJ2-2, with 9 bases aligning to TRBD1. V was clipped by 2 bases and J by 2 bases; unmatched bases: 6. Germline CDR1 SEHNR, CDR2 FQNEAQ (reference sequence). This CDR3 has 17 residues. The CDR3 region is CASSLFSGQGNTGELFF. CDR3 coding DNA: TGTGCCAGCAGCTTATTTTCGGGACAGGGAAACACCGGGGAGCTGTTTTTT.

The chain couples TRBV19 to TRBJ1-2; a weak D match, TRBD1 (6 bases). Per germline, CDR1 LNHDA and CDR2 SQIVND (reference sequence). Trimming took 4 bases from V and 2 from J, leaving 14 bases between them. The CDR3 consists of 15 residues. In DNA, the CDR3 is TGTGCCAGTAGTACGGCGGGGGGCCCCAACTATGGCTACACCTTC. This translates into CASSTAGGPNYGYTF.

CDR3: CASSLLRQGGDYGYTF. Written as DNA, the CDR3 is TGTGCCAGCAGCTTGCTCCGACAGGGAGGCGACTATGGCTACACCTTC. The V and J genes are TRBV5-4 and TRBJ1-2; 7 nucleotides match TRBD1. The CDR3 totals 16 residues. The germline V gene has CDR1 SGHNT and CDR2 YYREEE (reference sequence). V shed 1 base, J shed 3 bases, and the junction held 9 bases outside the gene matches.

This clone turned up a few times. This sequence joins TRBV24-1 and TRBJ1-5; no clear D. This CDR3 has 13 residues. V was cut by 0 bases and J by 5 bases, with 4 bases left in between. Per germline, CDR1 KGHDR and CDR2 SFDVKD. The CDR3 loop is CATSDLTDQPQHF. Written as DNA, the CDR3 is TGTGCCACCAGTGATTTGACGGATCAGCCCCAGCATTTT.

On this clone itself: This sample also contains other DNA sequences that code for the same CDR3. This chain links TRBV7-2 with TRBJ2-2; 10 bases line up with TRBD2. Germline-derived CDR1 and CDR2 are SGHTA and FQGNSA. There are 15 residues in the CDR3. V shed 5 bases, J shed 8 bases, and the junction held 8 bases outside the gene matches. The CDR3 protein is CASSLSGGASGELFF. The CDR3 DNA follows: TGTGCCAGCAGCCTCAGCGGGGGGGCGTCTGGGGAGCTGTTTTTT.

This chain links TRBV24-1 with TRBJ2-1; weak D call: TRBD1 (6 bases). Between the trimmed V and J ends, which lost 5 bases and 0 bases, there was a span of 10 bases. Germline V gene sequence: CDR1 KGHDR, CDR2 SFDVKD. The CDR3 has 15 amino acids. The CDR3 reads CATSAGGSSYNEQFF. The CDR3 region has the DNA TGTGCCACCAGTGCTGGGGGCTCCTCCTACAATGAGCAGTTCTTC.

The chain is built from TRBV7-8 and TRBJ1-2, with 7 bases aligning to TRBD1. This CDR3 is 14 amino acids long. The J segment lost 4 bases and the V segment lost 3 bases, leaving 5 bases of the junction unmatched. CDR1 is SGHVS, CDR2 FQNEAQ, per germline. In nucleotides, the CDR3 is TGTGCCAGCAGCTTCGGGACAGAGGCCTATGGCTACACCTTC. It is translated as CASSFGTEAYGYTF.

The CDR3 is CASTSIAGGQAFF. CDR3 sequence (DNA): TGTGCCAGCACTTCCATTGCGGGGGGCCAAGCTTTCTTT. This rearrangement joins TRBV9 to TRBJ1-1, with D possibly matching TRBD1 (6 bases). Trimming removed 6 bases at V and 9 bases at J, with 18 bases between. The CDR3 totals 13 residues. Germline CDR1 is SGDLS and CDR2 is YYNGEE. Based on the CDR3 plus reference TRBV9 and TRBJ1-1, the full variable domain is DSGVTQTPKHLITATGQRVTLRCSPRSGDLSVYWYQQSLDQGLQFLIQYYNGEERAKGNILERFSAQQFPDLHSELNLSSLELGDSALYFCASTSIAGGQAFFGQGTRLTVV.

There are a few counts of this clone. V and J are TRBV6-2 or TRBV6-3 and TRBJ1-5; 8 nucleotides match TRBD1. The CDR3 consists of 15 residues. Germline CDR1 is MNHEY and CDR2 is SVGEGT. J was trimmed by 4 bases and V by 7 bases; bases with no gene match: 9. The CDR3 DNA follows: TGTGCCAGCACCCCCAGGGGGCAGGGAAATCAGCCCCAGCATTTT. Encoded protein: CASTPRGQGNQPQHF.

The table lists this clone with a few counts. The chain is built from TRBV29-1 and TRBJ1-2; no reliable D call. V lost 3 bases and J lost 4, with 12 bases in between. The CDR3 consists of 13 residues. Germline CDR1 reads SQVTM; CDR2 reads ANQGSEA. DNA of the CDR3: TGCAGCGTTGAGGGAACGGAGGGCTATGGCTACACCTTC. Its protein product is CSVEGTEGYGYTF.

The chain uses TRBV2 and TRBJ1-5; D unresolved. This CDR3 region has 14 residues. V was clipped by 1 base and J by 4 bases, with 8 bases between them. Germline CDR1 and CDR2: SNHLY and FYNNEI. CDR3 region: CASSEVGRNQPQHF. The CDR3 nucleotides are TGTGCCAGCAGTGAAGTGGGGAGGAATCAGCCCCAGCATTTT. Full variable domain (remainder filled in from reference TRBV2 and TRBJ1-5): EPEVTQTPSHQVTQMGQEVILRCVPISNHLYFYWYRQILGQKVEFLVSFYNNEISEKSEIFDDQFSVERPDGSNFTLKIRSTKLEDSAMYFCASSEVGRNQPQHFGDGTRLSIL.

The chain uses TRBV5-6 and TRBJ2-2, with 13 nucleotides matching TRBD2. The CDR3 is 16 amino acids. V shed 2 bases and J 7 bases; nucleotides not matched to a gene: 5. Germline V gene data show CDR1 as SGHDT and CDR2 as YYEEEE. Here the CDR3 reads CASSLLAGGPSGELFF. CDR3 sequence (DNA): TGTGCCAGCAGCTTACTAGCGGGGGGGCCGAGCGGGGAGCTGTTTTTT.

This sequence joins TRBV6-2 or TRBV6-3 and TRBJ1-5; a possible D gene is TRBD1 (6 bases). The V end was cut by 0 bases, the J end by 6 bases, with 15 bases between. The CDR3 is 16 residues long. Germline loops: CDR1 MNHEY, CDR2 SVGEGT. CDR3 sequence reads: CASSYSRGGGGQPQHF. The CDR3, as DNA: TGTGCCAGCAGTTACTCTAGGGGGGGCGGCGGTCAGCCCCAGCATTTT.

The V and J genes are TRBV10-3 and TRBJ1-5, with D tentatively TRBD1 (5 bases). The CDR3 totals 14 residues. The V and J ends lost 9 bases and 7 bases respectively, with 19 bases between them. Germline-derived CDR1 and CDR2 are ENHRY and SYGVKD. The CDR3 coding sequence is TGTGCCATATCGGACGCCCCGTCAGGGCAGCCCCAGCATTTT. Translation: CAISDAPSGQPQHF.

The chain recombines TRBV5-1 with TRBJ1-3; D is unresolved. Trimming cost V 4 bases and J 3 bases, with 11 bases left between them. The germline gives CDR1 SGHRS, CDR2 YFSETQ. This CDR3 region has 14 residues. CDR3 loop: CASSAGPGGNTIYF. The DNA for the CDR3 is TGCGCCAGCAGCGCGGGTCCTGGTGGAAACACCATATATTTT.

CDR3: CASSLGGGYGYTF. The DNA of the CDR3 is TGTGCCAGCAGCCTTGGGGGAGGCTATGGCTACACCTTC. The rearrangement links TRBV7-3 to TRBJ1-2; tentatively, D is TRBD1 (5 bases). V was clipped by 5 bases and J by 4 bases, with 11 bases between them. The CDR3 is made up of 13 amino acids. The V gene's germline CDR1 is SGHTA and CDR2 FQGTGA.

The chain couples TRBV5-1 to TRBJ2-2; 7 positions match TRBD2. V shed 3 bases and J 3 bases; nucleotides not matched to a gene: 5. Looked up from germline, CDR1 is SGHRS and CDR2 is YFSETQ. CDR3 length equals 15 residues. In nucleotides, the CDR3 is TGCGCCAGCAGCTGGAGGGCGGGGGACACCGGGGAGCTGTTTTTT. It translates to CASSWRAGDTGELFF.